The clone carrying this T cell receptor beta chain was found a few times. What it binds is not known. RNA transcripts gave rise to amplified TCR beta CDR3 regions. Primed by the HTBI set, a first-round RT-PCR was run on the TCR CDR3. MiXCR, applied by TCRdb to the multiplex PCR reads, yields one record per CDR3 protein. Among a few hundred thousand distinct CDR3 sequences listed, more than 12% were seen once. Trimming left V 9 bases short and J 4 bases short, with 16 bases between. This CDR3 comprises 14 residues. This specimen belongs to a study of T cells in Graves' hyperthyroidism and ophthalmopathy. Study-wide points: In the analysis, a 13 V-J model separated ophthalmopathy from stable hyperthyroidism.

What was sequenced was blood. The receptor was derived from a woman under 40 with Graves' hyperthyroidism. This chain links TRBV12-3 or TRBV12-4 with TRBJ2-4; D is possibly TRBD1 (6 bases). CDR3 loop: CASTMDRSKNIQYF. In DNA form, the CDR3 reads TGTGCCAGTACAATGGACAGATCTAAAAACATTCAGTACTTC.